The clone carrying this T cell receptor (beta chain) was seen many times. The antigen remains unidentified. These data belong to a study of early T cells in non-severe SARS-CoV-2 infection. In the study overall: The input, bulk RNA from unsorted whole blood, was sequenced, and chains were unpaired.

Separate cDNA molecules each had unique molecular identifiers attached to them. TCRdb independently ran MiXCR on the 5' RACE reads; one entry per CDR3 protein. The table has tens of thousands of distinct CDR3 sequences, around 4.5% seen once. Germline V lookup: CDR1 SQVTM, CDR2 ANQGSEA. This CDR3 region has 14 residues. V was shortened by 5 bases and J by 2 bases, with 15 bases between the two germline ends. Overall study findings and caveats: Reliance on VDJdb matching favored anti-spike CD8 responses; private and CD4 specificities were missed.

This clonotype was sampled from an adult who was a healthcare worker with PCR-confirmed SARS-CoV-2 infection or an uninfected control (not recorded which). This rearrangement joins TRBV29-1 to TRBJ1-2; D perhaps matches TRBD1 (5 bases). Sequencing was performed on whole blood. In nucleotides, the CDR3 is TGCAGCGTTAAGGACAACCCCGGGAACTATGGCTACACCTTC. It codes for CSVKDNPGNYGYTF.